This T cell receptor (beta chain) derives from a study of chemoradiotherapy in HPV16-positive cancers. The CDR3 totals 15 residues. Germline V gene data show CDR1 as LNHDA and CDR2 as SQIVND (reference sequence). The ends were cut back, 4 bases at V and 5 bases at J, with 15 bases in the middle. This table comes from immunoSEQ multiplex PCR, and its TCRdb copy is limited to in-frame clones, with some not included. Of some 14,000 clones in the sample, roughly nine tenths were seen once. The clonotype comes from a human donor with HPV-associated anogenital cancer. This sequence joins TRBV19 and TRBJ1-5; no clear D gene. This specimen consisted of tumor tissue, obtained from a patient who underwent chemoradiotherapy. CDR3 in DNA: TGTGCCAGTAGTAAGGGCATCTCCATCGATCAGCCCCAGCATTTT. It specifies CASSKGISIDQPQHF.